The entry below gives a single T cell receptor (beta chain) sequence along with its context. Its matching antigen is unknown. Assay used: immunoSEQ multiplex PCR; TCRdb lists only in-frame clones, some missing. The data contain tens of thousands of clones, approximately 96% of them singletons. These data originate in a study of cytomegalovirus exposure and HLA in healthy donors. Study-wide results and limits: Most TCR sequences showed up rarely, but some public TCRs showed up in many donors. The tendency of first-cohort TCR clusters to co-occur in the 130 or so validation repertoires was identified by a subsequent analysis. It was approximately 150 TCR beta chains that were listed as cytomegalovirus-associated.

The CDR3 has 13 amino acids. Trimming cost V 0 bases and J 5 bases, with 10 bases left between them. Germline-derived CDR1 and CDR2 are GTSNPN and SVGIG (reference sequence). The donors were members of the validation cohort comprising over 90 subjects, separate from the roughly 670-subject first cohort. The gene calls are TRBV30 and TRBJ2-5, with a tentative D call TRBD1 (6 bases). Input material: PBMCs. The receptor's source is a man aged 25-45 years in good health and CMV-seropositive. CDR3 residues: CAWSVQGWETQYF. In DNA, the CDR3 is TGTGCCTGGAGTGTACAGGGTTGGGAGACCCAGTACTTC.